The subject of this entry is one T cell receptor (beta chain). Its antigen is not identified. The study ran its PCR with 60 Vbeta and 13 Jbeta primers. Measured with immunoSEQ multiplex PCR; TCRdb has only the in-frame clones, and not every one. Of under 150,000 clones listed, roughly 88% are singletons. Looked up from germline, CDR1 is DFQATT and CDR2 is SNEGSKA (reference sequence). This CDR3 region has 11 residues. Germline trimming cut 3 bases from V and 13 bases from J; bases unmatched to any gene: 8. This entry comes from a study of cytomegalovirus exposure and HLA in healthy donors. Study summary: Researchers previously reported finding 90 million to 120 million unique TCR beta sequences from 170 million or so T cells.

Study-level points and caveats: The study recorded 150 to 200 TCR beta chains that were cytomegalovirus-associated. Indistinguishable V segments, including TRBV6-2 and TRBV6-3, were excluded.

This TCR derives from a boy aged 5-17 years in good health and CMV-seronegative. The chain couples TRBV20-1 to TRBJ1-2; the match to TRBD1 covers 7 bases. The sequenced sample consisted of PBMCs. Here the CDR3 reads CSASPQRDSTF. DNA for the CDR3: TGCAGTGCTAGCCCCCAGAGGGACAGCACCTTC.